This T cell receptor (beta chain) came from a study of blood T cell repertoires in COVID-19. Study-wide context: Some COVID-19 samples were acute and others convalescent; all came from the United States, Italy and Spain. T cells, B-cell-depleted T cells, or PBMCs supplied cDNA or gDNA.

Original handling: Amplification of reference gene primers was used by the study to estimate nucleated cell counts. TCRdb's copy holds only in-frame clones and misses some; the assay was immunoSEQ multiplex PCR. D and trimming come from the DNA, and the V and J calls and clone size come from that table. The sample includes approximately 49,000 clones, over 80% of them seen just once. CDR1 and CDR2 from the germline V gene are LGHNA and YNFKEQ. V gave up 1 base and J gave up 0 bases; unmatched junction bases: 7. This CDR3 has 18 amino acids. The chain combines TRBV4-2 with TRBJ2-3, with 10 bases lining up with TRBD2. This clonotype was obtained from a man aged 50 or older with acute or convalescent COVID-19. The material sequenced was peripheral blood. Here the CDR3 DNA reads TGTGCCAGCAGCCAAGCCGGGACTAGCGTATCTAGCACAGATACGCAGTATTTT. As protein: CASSQAGTSVSSTDTQYF.